The 7 T cell receptor beta chains presented below share a single source sample, sequenced in a study of cytotoxic CD8 clonotypes in ibrutinib-treated CLL. TCRdb's copy holds only in-frame clones and misses some; the assay was immunoSEQ multiplex PCR. This sample carries a few hundred thousand clones, roughly 79% of them seen once, and the ten largest clones take under 8.5%. The specimen comprised PBMCs, sampled before ibrutinib treatment. Receptor source: a human donor with chronic lymphocytic leukemia.

This clone was seen a handful of times. The chain links TRBV7-2 to TRBJ1-2, with 10 positions matching TRBD1. The CDR3 contains 14 residues. The V and J ends lost 5 bases and 8 bases, in that order; junction bases with no gene match: 8. Germline V gives CDR1 SGHTA, CDR2 FQGNSA. CDR3 DNA sequence: TGTGCCAGCAGCCCTGGGACAGGGGTAGGGGGCTACACCTTC. Its translation is CASSPGTGVGGYTF.

The rearrangement joins TRBV12-5 to TRBJ1-2, with a weak D call TRBD1 (5 bases). This CDR3 contains 15 residues. Trimming took off 1 base at V and 2 bases at J, with 11 bases between the two ends. Germline V gives CDR1 LGHNT, CDR2 FRNRAP. The CDR3 bases are TGTGCTAGTGGTTTGGGTGACAGTTCGAACTATGGCTACACCTTC. Its protein is CASGLGDSSNYGYTF. Filled out from reference TRBV12-5 and TRBJ1-2, the complete variable domain reads DARVTQTPRHKVTEMGQEVTMRCQPILGHNTVFWYRQTMMQGLELLAYFRNRAPLDDSGMPKDRFSAEMPDATLATLKIQPSEPRDSAVYFCASGLGDSSNYGYTFGSGTRLTVV.

The V call is TRBV10-2, the J call TRBJ2-7; the D gene could be TRBD1 or TRBD2 (5 bases each). Germline V gene sequence: CDR1 WSHSY, CDR2 SAAADI. Trimming removed 2 bases from V and 7 bases from J, with 15 bases in between. This CDR3 region has 14 residues. The CDR3 bases are TGCGCCAGCAGTGAGGGGCAGGGCGGCGGGGAGCAGTACTTC. Its protein product is CASSEGQGGGEQYF.

Here the CDR3 reads CASSPRVLFFYGYTF. CDR3 nucleotide sequence: TGTGCCAGTAGTCCCCGGGTCCTCTTTTTCTATGGCTACACCTTC. The chain employs TRBV19 and TRBJ1-2; D ambiguous. This CDR3 comprises 15 residues. The germline CDR1 and CDR2 sequences are LNHDA and SQIVND (reference sequence). V lost 5 bases, J lost 4 bases, and 17 bases lay in between. Variable domain in full (rest from reference TRBV19 and TRBJ1-2): DGGITQSPKYLFRKEGQNVTLSCEQNLNHDAMYWYRQDPGQGLRLIYYSQIVNDFQKGDIAEGYSVSREKKESFPLTVTSAQKNPTAFYLCASSPRVLFFYGYTFGSGTRLTVV.

J is TRBJ2-3 and V is TRBV10-3; D might be TRBD1 (6 bases). The CDR3 loop spans 15 amino acids. The V end was cut by 8 bases, the J end by 1 base, with 16 bases between. The germline CDR1 and CDR2 sequences are ENHRY and SYGVKD. CDR3 region: CAIRIRGMGTDTQYF. For the CDR3, the DNA is TGTGCCATCCGAATCAGGGGAATGGGCACAGATACGCAGTATTTT.

This chain connects TRBV4-3 to TRBJ2-1, with 9 bases lining up with TRBD2. This CDR3 has 16 residues. Germline loops: CDR1 LGHNA, CDR2 YSLEER. The V gene end was trimmed by 0 bases and the J gene end by 4 bases; junction bases not matched to a gene: 4. In nucleotides, the CDR3 is TGCGCCAGCAGCCAAGAAGCGGGAGGTGGTTACAATGAGCAGTTCTTC. It translates to CASSQEAGGGYNEQFF.

The rearrangement links TRBV29-1 to TRBJ2-7; 11 nucleotides agree with TRBD1. The CDR3 is 13 residues long. V gave up 6 bases and J gave up 2 bases; unmatched junction bases: 3. CDR1 is SQVTM, CDR2 ANQGSEA, per germline. This CDR3 is CSVGTGGTYEQYF. CDR3 bases: TGCAGCGTCGGGACAGGGGGAACCTACGAGCAGTACTTC.